This T cell receptor beta chain comes out of a study of blood T cell repertoires in COVID-19. About the study: Researchers got acute and convalescent COVID-19 samples from the United States, Italy and Spain. Sources were T cells, B-cell-depleted T cells, or PBMCs; the material itself was cDNA or gDNA.

V was clipped by 2 bases and J by 1 base; unmatched bases: 6. Germline loops: CDR1 SQVTM, CDR2 ANQGSEA. This CDR3 spans 16 amino acids. Seattle-derived patients entered the study during active infection and were followed longitudinally. Under the authors' procedure: Amplifying reference gene primers gave estimates of nucleated cell counts. Clones were sequenced by immunoSEQ multiplex PCR, and TCRdb holds only the in-frame ones, with some missing. V and J calls and clone size are those listed in that table; D and trimming were worked out from the DNA. The data contain approximately 280,000 clones, about four fifths of them singletons.

The origin of this receptor is a human donor with COVID-19, enrolled during active disease. The donor label of this sample is uncertain. The sample consisted of peripheral blood. V gene TRBV29-1 combines with J gene TRBJ2-2, with TRBD2 matching 8 bases. The CDR3 protein is CSVEMWAGGNTGELFF. The CDR3 nucleotides read TGCAGCGTTGAAATGTGGGCGGGAGGGAACACCGGGGAGCTGTTTTTT.